Below, one TCR beta chain is given with its context. Its antigen is not identified. CDR1 is MNHEY and CDR2 is SMNVEV in the germline V gene (reference sequence). This CDR3 comprises 15 residues. Trimming pared 5 bases from V and 11 bases from J, leaving 24 bases between. It was with a sample-barcoded 5' primer and a J-beta primer mix that a second PCR of about 7 to 12 cycles was run. TCRdb itself ran the 5' RACE reads through MiXCR, one entry per CDR3 protein. This table has about 680,000 distinct CDR3 sequences, approximately 50% appearing once. The data stem from a study of blood T cells in healthy people across ages. Study-level results: Total diversity from one million sequenced T cells was likely underestimated. Observed TCR beta diversity per million T cells went down as age went up. This fall followed a roughly linear course with age.

The study recruited healthy Caucasian donors from Russia who were aged about 6 to 100. Whenever a sample was processed, at least 6.5 million PBMCs were isolated. The V call is TRBV27, the J call TRBJ2-5, with D tentatively TRBD2 (5 bases). The sequencing input was blood. This receptor was taken from a woman aged 55-70 years in good health. Here the CDR3 reads CASSPLGEGYNEQYF. In DNA form, the CDR3 reads TGTGCCAGCAGTCCCTTGGGAGAGGGCTACAATGAGCAGTACTTC.